Listed below are T cell receptor beta chains from one sample, sequenced in a study of T cell repertoires in cytomegalovirus infection. TCRdb fed the reads into MiXCR, producing one record per CDR3 protein. The sample has a few hundred thousand distinct CDR3 sequences, over 20% seen once. Sequenced input: CD8+ T cells from PBMCs. The receptors shown here come from a human donor in good health (CMV status not recorded). Some clones in this sample may be carry-over from other donors' samples. The conserved cysteine and the conserved F or W are not part of the CDR3 here.

CDR3 protein | V gene
ASSELGQGGGPQH | TRBV2
ASSDTGENTEAF | TRBV2
ASSISPGVETQY | TRBV12-3/TRBV12-4
ASSQETGSGGVAYNEQF | TRBV4-1
ASSRDSQPQH | TRBV19
ASSDDKYEQY | TRBV18
SARISGSGRRGAF | TRBV20-1
ASSPGDRRWSPLH | TRBV7-2
ASSPGQGWGNTEAF | TRBV7-9
ASSLVVGTGENYNQPQH | TRBV7-2
SASREGGGFQETQY | TRBV20-1
ASSFAGQGNQPQH | TRBV12-3/TRBV12-4
ASSPGLGASYNEQF | TRBV2
ASSLVRGSGEQF | TRBV12-3/TRBV12-4
ASSLGQGQTGYT | TRBV12-3/TRBV12-4
ASSQAGQGRETQY | TRBV7-9
ASSEGQGDWVTQY | TRBV2
ASSFNRGGGKNTGELF | TRBV7-9
ASSSLNREAF | TRBV11-2
SARDTGTFGGELF | TRBV20-1
ASSPPPGEQY | TRBV2
SVEFAGSYEQY | TRBV29-1
ASSIGGSTDTQY | TRBV19
ASRQRTGGSYGYT | TRBV27
ATMGQISYNEQF | TRBV19
ASSDSDTDTQY | TRBV6-4
ASRDTSGTDTQY | TRBV10-2
ASSLDATEAF | TRBV7-9
ASSPLAGGVYEQY | TRBV19
ASSYSTGHHAGELF | TRBV6-2/TRBV6-3
ASSPQGAMNTEAF | TRBV19
ASSPGLAGANEQY | TRBV5-4
ASWGLLTEAF | TRBV6-6
ASARTGELF | TRBV2
ASSGGPAWGEQF | TRBV2
ASSLRRGPDTQY | TRBV7-2
ASSVGPGEAF | TRBV5-1
ASSQQGLEGYT | TRBV28
ASSYPQADNTEAF | TRBV6-6
ASSFPGQGVNEQY | TRBV7-6
ASSLAGSGAETQY | TRBV7-6
SASTGNTGELF | TRBV20-1
ASSRAGRTVNTEAF | TRBV7-8
ASSLSSGVPFHEQY | TRBV27
ATRERRSSTDTQY | TRBV2
SVEDRVDTQY | TRBV29-1
SATQGGTEAF | TRBV29-1